This TCR beta chain was sequenced during a study of blood T cell repertoires in COVID-19. On the study more broadly: The study drew acute and convalescent COVID-19 samples from the United States, Italy and Spain.

V dropped 1 base and J dropped 5; count of bases not matched to a gene: 4. Germline loops: CDR1 SGHTA, CDR2 FQGTGA. The CDR3 has 16 residues. The repertoire was sequenced with immunoSEQ multiplex PCR; TCRdb's copy has only in-frame clones and lacks some. The table records 180,000 or so clones, around 83% of them present only once. This chain links TRBV7-3 with TRBJ2-2; 10 nucleotides agree with TRBD1. The sample taken for sequencing was PBMCs or T cells enriched from blood (not recorded which). The clonotype comes from a man in his forties who had recovered from COVID-19. CDR3 coding DNA: TGTGCCAGCAGCTTAATAGGGGGACAGGGGACCGGGGAGCTGTTTTTT. This sequence encodes CASSLIGGQGTGELFF. The full variable domain, its missing parts supplied by reference TRBV7-3 and TRBJ2-2, is GAGVSQTPSNKVTEKGKYVELRCDPISGHTALYWYRQSLGQGPEFLIYFQGTGAADDSGLPNDRFFAVRPEGSVSTLKIQRTERGDSAVYLCASSLIGGQGTGELFFGEGSRLTVL.